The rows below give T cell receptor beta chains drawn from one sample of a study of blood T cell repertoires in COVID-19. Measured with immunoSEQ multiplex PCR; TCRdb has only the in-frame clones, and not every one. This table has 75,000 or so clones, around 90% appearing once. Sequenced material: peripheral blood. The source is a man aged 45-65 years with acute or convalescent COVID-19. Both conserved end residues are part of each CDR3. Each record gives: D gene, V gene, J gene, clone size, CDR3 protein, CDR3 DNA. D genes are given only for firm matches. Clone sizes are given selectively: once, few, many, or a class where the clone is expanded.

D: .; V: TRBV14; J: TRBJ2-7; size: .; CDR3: CASSQDPAGAYEQYF; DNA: TGTGCCAGCAGCCAAGACCCCGCAGGTGCCTACGAGCAGTACTTC
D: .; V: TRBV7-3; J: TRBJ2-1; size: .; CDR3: CASSLGRVGNEQFF; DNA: TGTGCCAGCAGCTTAGGCAGGGTCGGAAATGAGCAGTTCTTC
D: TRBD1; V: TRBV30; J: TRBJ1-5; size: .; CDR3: CAWSGGGEGQPQHF; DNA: TGTGCCTGGAGTGGAGGGGGCGAGGGTCAGCCCCAGCATTTT
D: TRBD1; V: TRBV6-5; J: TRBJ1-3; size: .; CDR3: CASTGTGLGNTIYF; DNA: TGTGCCAGCACCGGGACAGGGCTCGGAAACACCATATATTTT
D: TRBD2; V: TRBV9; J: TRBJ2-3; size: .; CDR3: CASSAGLAEDTQYF; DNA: TGTGCCAGCAGCGCAGGACTAGCTGAGGATACGCAGTATTTT
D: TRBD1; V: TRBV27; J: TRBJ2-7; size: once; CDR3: CASSLAGGEGYEQYF; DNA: TGTGCCAGCAGTTTAGCAGGGGGCGAGGGATACGAGCAGTACTTC
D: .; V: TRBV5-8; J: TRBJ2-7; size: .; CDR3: CASSLAAGDEQYF; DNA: TGTGCCAGCAGCTTGGCCGCAGGGGACGAGCAGTACTTC
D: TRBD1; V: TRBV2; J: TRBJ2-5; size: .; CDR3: CASSALPGQSYQETQYF; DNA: TGTGCCAGCAGTGCGCTTCCGGGACAGTCGTACCAAGAGACCCAGTACTTC
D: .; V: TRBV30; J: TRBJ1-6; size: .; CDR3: CAWSPGNDSPLHF; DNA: TGTGCCTGGAGTCCAGGGAACGATTCACCCCTCCACTTT
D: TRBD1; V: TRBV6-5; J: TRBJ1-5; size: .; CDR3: CASMEGQGIWQPQHF; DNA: TGTGCCAGCATGGAAGGACAGGGGATATGGCAGCCCCAGCATTTT
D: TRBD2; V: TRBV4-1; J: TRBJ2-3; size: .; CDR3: CASRLTSGGAADTQYF; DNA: TGCGCCAGCAGACTAACTAGCGGGGGGGCCGCAGATACGCAGTATTTT
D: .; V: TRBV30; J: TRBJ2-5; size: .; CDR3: CAWTDQETQYF; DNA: TGTGCCTGGACGGACCAAGAGACCCAGTACTTC
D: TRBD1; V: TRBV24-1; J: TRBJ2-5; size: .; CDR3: CATSDFRDRQETQYF; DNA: TGTGCCACCAGTGATTTCCGGGACAGACAAGAGACCCAGTACTTC
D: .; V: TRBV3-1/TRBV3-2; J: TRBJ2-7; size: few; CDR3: CASSQPSYEQYF; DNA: TGTGCCAGCAGCCAACCTAGCTACGAGCAGTACTTC
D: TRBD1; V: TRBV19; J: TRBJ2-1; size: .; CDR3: CASSMGTGTEQFF; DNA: TGTGCCAGTAGTATGGGGACAGGAACTGAGCAGTTCTTC
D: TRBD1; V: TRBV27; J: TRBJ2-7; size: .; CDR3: CASSGSPGQGASYEQYF; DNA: TGTGCCAGCAGTGGGTCCCCGGGACAGGGGGCTTCTTACGAGCAGTACTTC
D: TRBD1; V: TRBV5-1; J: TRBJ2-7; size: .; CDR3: CASSFRQGYEQYF; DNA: TGCGCCAGCAGCTTCAGACAGGGCTACGAGCAGTACTTC
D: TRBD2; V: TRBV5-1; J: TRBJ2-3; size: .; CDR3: CASSLTSSADTQYF; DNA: TGCGCCAGCAGTTTGACTAGCAGCGCAGATACGCAGTATTTT
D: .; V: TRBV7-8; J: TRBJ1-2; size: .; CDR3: CASSLGSGFYGYTF; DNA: TGTGCCAGCAGCTTAGGTTCAGGGTTCTATGGCTACACCTTC
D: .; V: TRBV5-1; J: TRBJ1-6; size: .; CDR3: CASSLVGARHNSPLHF; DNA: TGCGCCAGCAGCTTGGTGGGGGCTAGGCATAATTCACCCCTCCACTTT
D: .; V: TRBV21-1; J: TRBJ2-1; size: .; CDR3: CASSPRVNEQFF; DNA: TGTGCCAGCAGCCCCCGGGTCAATGAGCAGTTCTTC
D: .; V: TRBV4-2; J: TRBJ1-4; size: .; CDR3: CASSQDGGPNEKLFF; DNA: TGTGCCAGCAGCCAAGACGGGGGGCCAAATGAAAAACTGTTTTTT
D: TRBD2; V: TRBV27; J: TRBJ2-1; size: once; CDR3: CASRRLAGGRYNEQFF; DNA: TGTGCCAGCAGGCGACTAGCGGGGGGCCGGTACAATGAGCAGTTCTTC
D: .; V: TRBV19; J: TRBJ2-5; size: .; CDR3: CASRTGIQETQYF; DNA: TGTGCCAGTAGGACCGGGATTCAAGAGACCCAGTACTTC
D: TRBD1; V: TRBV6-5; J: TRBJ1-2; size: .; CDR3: CASSLEGTGSYGYTF; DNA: TGTGCCAGCAGTCTAGAGGGGACAGGGAGCTATGGCTACACCTTC
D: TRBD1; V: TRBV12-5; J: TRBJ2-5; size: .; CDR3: CASGLVKGQGPRETQYF; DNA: TGTGCTAGTGGTTTGGTAAAAGGACAGGGACCCAGAGAGACCCAGTACTTC
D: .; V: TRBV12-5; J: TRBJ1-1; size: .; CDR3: CASGLVQLQGEAFF; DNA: TGTGCTAGTGGTTTGGTCCAACTACAGGGAGAGGCTTTCTTT
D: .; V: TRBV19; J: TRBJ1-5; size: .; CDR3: CASSKQGYSNQPQHF; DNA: TGTGCCAGTAGTAAACAGGGATATAGCAATCAGCCCCAGCATTTT
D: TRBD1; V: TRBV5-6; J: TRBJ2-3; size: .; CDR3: CASSLGGQGTDTQYF; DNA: TGTGCCAGCAGCTTGGGGGGACAGGGCACAGATACGCAGTATTTT
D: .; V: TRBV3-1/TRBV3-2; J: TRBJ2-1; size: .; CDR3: CASSQDSDEQFF; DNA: TGTGCCAGCAGCCAAGATTCGGATGAGCAGTTCTTC
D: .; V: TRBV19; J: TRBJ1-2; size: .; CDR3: CASATGNYGYTF; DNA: TGTGCCAGCGCAACAGGGAACTATGGCTACACCTTC
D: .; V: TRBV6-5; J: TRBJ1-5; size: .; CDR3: CASSYSNGQPQHF; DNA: TGTGCCAGCAGTTACTCGAACGGTCAGCCCCAGCATTTT
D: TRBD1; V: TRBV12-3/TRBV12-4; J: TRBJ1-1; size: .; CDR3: CASSFTDRNEAFF; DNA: TGTGCCAGCAGTTTCACGGACAGGAATGAAGCTTTCTTT
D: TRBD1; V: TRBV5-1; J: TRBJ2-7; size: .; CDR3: CASSLAWGQGSYEQYF; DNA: TGCGCCAGCAGCTTGGCCTGGGGACAGGGGTCCTACGAGCAGTACTTC
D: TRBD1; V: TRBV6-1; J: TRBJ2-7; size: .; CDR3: CASSEGTGVEYF; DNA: TGTGCCAGCAGTGAAGGGACAGGGGTGGAGTACTTC
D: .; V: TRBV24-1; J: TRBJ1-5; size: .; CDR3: CATSDPSYNQPQHF; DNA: TGTGCCACCAGTGATCCCTCGTACAATCAGCCCCAGCATTTT
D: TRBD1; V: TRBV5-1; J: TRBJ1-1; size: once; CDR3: CASSRGQQNTEAFF; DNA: TGCGCCAGCAGCAGGGGGCAGCAGAACACTGAAGCTTTCTTT
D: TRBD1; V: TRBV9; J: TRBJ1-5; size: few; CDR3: CASSVADRSPQHF; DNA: TGTGCCAGCAGCGTGGCGGACAGGTCGCCCCAGCATTTT
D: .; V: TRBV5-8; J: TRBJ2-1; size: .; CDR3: CASRGVGRLYNEQFF; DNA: TGTGCCAGCAGAGGGGTCGGGAGATTGTACAATGAGCAGTTCTTC
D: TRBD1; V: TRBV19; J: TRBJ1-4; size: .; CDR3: CASSTRQGRREKLFF; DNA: TGTGCCAGTAGTACCCGACAGGGGCGTAGAGAAAAACTGTTTTTT
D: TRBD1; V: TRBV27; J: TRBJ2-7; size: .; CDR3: CASSRQGIIEQYF; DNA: TGTGCCAGCAGTCGACAGGGTATCATCGAGCAGTACTTC
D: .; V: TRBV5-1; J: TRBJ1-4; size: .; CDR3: CASSLSPPRNEKLFF; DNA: TGCGCCAGCAGCTTGAGCCCCCCTCGGAATGAAAAACTGTTTTTT
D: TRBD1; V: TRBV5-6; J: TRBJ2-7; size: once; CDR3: CASSWGQGGYEQYF; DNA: TGTGCCAGCAGCTGGGGACAGGGAGGCTACGAGCAGTACTTC
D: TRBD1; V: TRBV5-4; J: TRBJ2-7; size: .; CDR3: CASSLVRTGDAYEQYF; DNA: TGTGCCAGCAGCTTGGTTAGGACAGGGGACGCCTACGAGCAGTACTTC
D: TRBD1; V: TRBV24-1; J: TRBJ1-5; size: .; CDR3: CATSDSGQGLIQPQHF; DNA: TGTGCCACCAGTGATTCTGGACAGGGATTGATTCAGCCCCAGCATTTT
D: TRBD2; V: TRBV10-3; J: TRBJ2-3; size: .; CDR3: CAISRDYSSTDTQYF; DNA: TGTGCCATCAGCCGGGACTACTCTAGCACAGATACGCAGTATTTT
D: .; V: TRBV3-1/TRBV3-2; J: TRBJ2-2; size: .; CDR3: CASSPSKDRLNTGELFF; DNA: TGTGCCAGCAGCCCTTCTAAAGACAGATTGAACACCGGGGAGCTGTTTTTT
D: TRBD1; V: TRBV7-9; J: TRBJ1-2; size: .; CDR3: CASSLLQGVDGYTF; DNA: TGTGCCAGCAGCTTACTACAGGGGGTGGATGGCTACACCTTC
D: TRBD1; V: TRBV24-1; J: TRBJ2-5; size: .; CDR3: CATSDLLSGQQETQYF; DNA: TGTGCCACCAGTGATTTGCTCTCGGGACAGCAAGAGACCCAGTACTTC
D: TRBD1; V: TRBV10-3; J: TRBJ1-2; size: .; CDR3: CAISESGQGAIYGYTF; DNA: TGTGCCATCAGTGAGTCCGGACAGGGGGCTATCTATGGCTACACCTTC
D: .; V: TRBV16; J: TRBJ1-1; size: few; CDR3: CASSQSRTKKAFF; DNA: TGTGCCAGCAGCCAATCCAGGACAAAGAAAGCTTTCTTT
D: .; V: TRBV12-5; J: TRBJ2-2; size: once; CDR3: CASGLGDRNTGELFF; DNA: TGTGCTAGTGGTTTGGGCGACAGGAACACCGGGGAGCTGTTTTTT
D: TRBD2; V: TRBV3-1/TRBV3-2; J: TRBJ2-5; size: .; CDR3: CASSQHAAGGQETQYF; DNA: TGTGCCAGCAGCCAGCACGCAGCGGGGGGACAAGAGACCCAGTACTTC
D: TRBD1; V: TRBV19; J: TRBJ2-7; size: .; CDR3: CASSPADRGPYEQYF; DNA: TGTGCCAGTAGTCCCGCCGACAGGGGACCCTACGAGCAGTACTTC
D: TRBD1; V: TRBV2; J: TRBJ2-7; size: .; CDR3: CASSRQGRSPYEQYF; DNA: TGTGCCAGCAGTCGACAGGGTAGGTCCCCGTACGAGCAGTACTTC
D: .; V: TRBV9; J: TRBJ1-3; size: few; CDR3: CASSPDRGVRNTIYF; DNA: TGTGCCAGCAGCCCCGATCGGGGGGTACGAAACACCATATATTTT
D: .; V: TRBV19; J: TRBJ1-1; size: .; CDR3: CASSMRVNTEAFF; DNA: TGTGCCAGTAGTATGAGGGTAAACACTGAAGCTTTCTTT
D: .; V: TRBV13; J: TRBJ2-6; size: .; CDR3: CASSLAGGDGANVLTF; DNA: TGTGCCAGCAGCTTAGCCGGCGGTGATGGGGCCAACGTCCTGACTTTC
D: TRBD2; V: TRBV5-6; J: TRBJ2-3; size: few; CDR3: CASSLELAVLTDTQYF; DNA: TGTGCCAGCAGCTTGGAGCTAGCGGTACTCACAGATACGCAGTATTTT